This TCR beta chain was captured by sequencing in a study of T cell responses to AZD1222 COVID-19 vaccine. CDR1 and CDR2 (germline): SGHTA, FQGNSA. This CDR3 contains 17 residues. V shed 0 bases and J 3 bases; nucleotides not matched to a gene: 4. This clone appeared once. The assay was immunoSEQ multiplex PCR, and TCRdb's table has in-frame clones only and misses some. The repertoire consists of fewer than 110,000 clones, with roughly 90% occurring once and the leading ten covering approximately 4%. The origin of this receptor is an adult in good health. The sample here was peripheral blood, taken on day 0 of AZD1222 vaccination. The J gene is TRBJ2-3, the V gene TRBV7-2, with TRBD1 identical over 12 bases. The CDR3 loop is CASSLAGQGAGTDTQYF. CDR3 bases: TGTGCCAGCAGCTTAGCGGGACAGGGGGCGGGAACAGATACGCAGTATTTT.